This T cell receptor beta chain comes out of a study of blood T cell repertoires in COVID-19. CDR3 length: 17 amino acids. The ends were cut back, 1 base at V and 1 base at J, with 17 bases in the middle. Germline values: CDR1 SGHTS, CDR2 YDEGEE. The data were produced by immunoSEQ multiplex PCR, yet TCRdb's version contains in-frame clones alone and is incomplete. The data show roughly 180,000 clones, 70% to 80% seen once. This clone has a single count. The receptor was isolated from a woman in her forties or fifties with active or convalescent COVID-19. J is TRBJ1-2 and V is TRBV5-8, with a weak D call TRBD1 (6 bases). Specimen: peripheral blood. This chain's CDR3 is CASSLSPQGRFNYGYTF. Here the CDR3 DNA reads TGTGCCAGCAGCTTGTCGCCACAGGGAAGGTTTAACTATGGCTACACCTTC.